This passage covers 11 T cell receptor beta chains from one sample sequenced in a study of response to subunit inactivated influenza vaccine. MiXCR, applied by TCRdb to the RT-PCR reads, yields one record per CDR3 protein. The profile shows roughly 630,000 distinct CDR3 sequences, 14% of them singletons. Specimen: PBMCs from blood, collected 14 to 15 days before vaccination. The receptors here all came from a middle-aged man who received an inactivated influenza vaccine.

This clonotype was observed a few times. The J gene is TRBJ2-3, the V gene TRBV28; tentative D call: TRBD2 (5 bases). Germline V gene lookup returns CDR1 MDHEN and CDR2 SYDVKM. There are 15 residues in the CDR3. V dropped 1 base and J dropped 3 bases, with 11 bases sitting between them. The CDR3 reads CASSLFFGVTDTQYF. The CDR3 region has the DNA TGTGCCAGCAGTTTATTTTTCGGGGTTACAGATACGCAGTATTTT.

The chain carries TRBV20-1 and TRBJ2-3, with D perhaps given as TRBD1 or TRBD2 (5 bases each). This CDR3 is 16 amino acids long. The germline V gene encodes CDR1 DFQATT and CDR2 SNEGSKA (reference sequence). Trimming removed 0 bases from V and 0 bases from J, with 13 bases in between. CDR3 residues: CSARDPGTLSTDTQYF. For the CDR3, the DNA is TGCAGTGCTAGAGACCCCGGGACCCTCAGCACAGATACGCAGTATTTT.

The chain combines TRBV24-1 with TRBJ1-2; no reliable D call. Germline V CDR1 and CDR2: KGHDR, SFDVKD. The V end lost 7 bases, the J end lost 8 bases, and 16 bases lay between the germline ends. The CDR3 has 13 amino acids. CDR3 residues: CATRRPPGRGYTF. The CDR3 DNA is TGTGCCACCAGAAGGCCCCCCGGAAGAGGCTACACCTTC.

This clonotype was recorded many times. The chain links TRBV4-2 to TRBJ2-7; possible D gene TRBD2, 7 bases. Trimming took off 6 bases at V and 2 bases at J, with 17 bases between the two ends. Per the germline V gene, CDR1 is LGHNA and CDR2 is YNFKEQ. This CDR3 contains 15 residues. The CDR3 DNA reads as TGTGCCAGCAGTCGGGGGGCTAGCGGTCCCTACGAGCAGTACTTC. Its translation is CASSRGASGPYEQYF.

Written as DNA, the CDR3 is TGTGCCAGCAGTCCCATTCCACCCGGGGGGCAGTTCTTC. Amino acids: CASSPIPPGGQFF. The chain joins TRBV28 to TRBJ2-1; tentatively, D is TRBD2 (6 bases). The germline V gene has CDR1 MDHEN and CDR2 SYDVKM. This CDR3 has 13 residues. The V end lost 5 bases, the J end lost 12 bases, and 17 bases lay between the germline ends.

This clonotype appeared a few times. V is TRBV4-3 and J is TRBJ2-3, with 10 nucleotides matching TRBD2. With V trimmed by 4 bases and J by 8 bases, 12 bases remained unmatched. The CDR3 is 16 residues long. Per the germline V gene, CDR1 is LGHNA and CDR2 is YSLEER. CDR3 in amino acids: CASSPTGTSEFLTQYF. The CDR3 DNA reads TGCGCCAGCAGCCCTACCGGGACTAGCGAGTTCCTTACGCAGTATTTT.

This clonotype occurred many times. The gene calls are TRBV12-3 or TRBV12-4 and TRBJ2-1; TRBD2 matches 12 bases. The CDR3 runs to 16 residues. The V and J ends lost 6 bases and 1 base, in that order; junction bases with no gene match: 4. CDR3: CASSPTSGRSYNEQFF. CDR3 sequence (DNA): TGTGCCAGCAGCCCAACTAGCGGGAGGTCCTACAATGAGCAGTTCTTC.

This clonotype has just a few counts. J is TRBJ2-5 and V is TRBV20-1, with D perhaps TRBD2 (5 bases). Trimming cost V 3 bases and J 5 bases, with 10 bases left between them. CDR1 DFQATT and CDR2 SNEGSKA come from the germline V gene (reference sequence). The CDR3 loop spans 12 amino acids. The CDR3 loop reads CSASRERETQYF. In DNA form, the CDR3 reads TGCAGTGCTAGTAGGGAGAGGGAGACCCAGTACTTC.

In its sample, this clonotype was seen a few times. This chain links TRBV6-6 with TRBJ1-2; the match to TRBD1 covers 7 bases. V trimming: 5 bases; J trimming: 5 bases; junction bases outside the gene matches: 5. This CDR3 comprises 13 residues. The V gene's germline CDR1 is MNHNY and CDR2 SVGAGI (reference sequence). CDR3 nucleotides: TGTGCCAGCAGTAGGGACAGACAGTATGGCTACACCTTC. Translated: CASSRDRQYGYTF.

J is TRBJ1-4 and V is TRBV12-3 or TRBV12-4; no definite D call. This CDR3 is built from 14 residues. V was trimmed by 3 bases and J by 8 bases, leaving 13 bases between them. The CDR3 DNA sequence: TGTGCCAGCAGTTTTAAGGGAGGAAACGAAAAACTGTTTTTT. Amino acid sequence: CASSFKGGNEKLFF.

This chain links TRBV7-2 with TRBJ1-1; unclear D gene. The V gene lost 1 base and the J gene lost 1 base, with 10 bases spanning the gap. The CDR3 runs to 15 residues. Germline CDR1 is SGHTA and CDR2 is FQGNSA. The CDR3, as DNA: TGTGCCAGCAGCTTAGTGGCTAGCCGGAACACTGAAGCTTTCTTT. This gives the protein CASSLVASRNTEAFF.